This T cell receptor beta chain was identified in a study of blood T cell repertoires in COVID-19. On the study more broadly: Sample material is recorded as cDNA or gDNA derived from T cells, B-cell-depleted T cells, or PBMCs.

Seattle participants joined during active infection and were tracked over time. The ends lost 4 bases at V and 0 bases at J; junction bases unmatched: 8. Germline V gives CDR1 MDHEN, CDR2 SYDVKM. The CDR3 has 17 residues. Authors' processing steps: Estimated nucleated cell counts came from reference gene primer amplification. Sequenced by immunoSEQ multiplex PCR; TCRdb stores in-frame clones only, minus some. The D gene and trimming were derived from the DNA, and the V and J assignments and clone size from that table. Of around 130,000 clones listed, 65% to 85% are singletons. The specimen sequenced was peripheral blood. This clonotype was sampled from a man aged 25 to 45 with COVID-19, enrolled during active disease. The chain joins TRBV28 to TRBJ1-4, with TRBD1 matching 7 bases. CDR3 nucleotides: TGTGCCAGCAGTTCTTTTGGCGGGACAGCAACTAATGAAAAACTGTTTTTT. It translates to CASSSFGGTATNEKLFF.